This is a list of T cell receptor beta chains from one sample in a study of T cells after yellow fever vaccination. A single record per CDR3 protein comes from TCRdb applying MiXCR to the 5' RACE reads. The sample yields about 340,000 distinct CDR3 sequences, 3% to 4.5% seen once. Sequences were derived from PBMCs, sampled 5 days after the yellow fever booster vaccination. The receptors stem from a man younger than 35 who received the YFV17D yellow fever vaccine. Both conserved end residues are part of each CDR3. Each record gives: clone size, J gene, V gene, D gene, CDR3 protein, CDR3 DNA. The D gene is left open where the match is weak. Clone size is stated in some rows and not others, as once, few, many or a class when expanded.

>few|TRBJ2-7|TRBV15|TRBD1
CATSKRGQGRDEQYF
TGTGCCACCAGCAAGAGGGGACAGGGGCGCGACGAGCAGTACTTC
>few|TRBJ2-7|TRBV5-1|-
CASSAVTGATEQYF
TGCGCCAGCAGCGCGGTGACGGGTGCGACCGAGCAGTACTTC
>few|TRBJ2-3|TRBV9|TRBD2
CASSERGDTDTQYF
TGTGCCAGCAGCGAGCGGGGGGACACAGATACGCAGTATTTT
>many|TRBJ2-1|TRBV20-1|-
CSSEGNNEQFF
TGCAGTTCTGAGGGGAACAATGAGCAGTTCTTC
>many|TRBJ1-6|TRBV6-5|TRBD1
CASSTGTGIVNSPLHF
TGTGCCAGCAGCACGGGGACAGGGATTGTTAATTCACCCCTCCACTTT
>few|TRBJ2-2|TRBV12-3/TRBV12-4|TRBD2
CASSFQRGGSGELFF
TGTGCCAGCAGTTTTCAGCGGGGGGGCTCCGGGGAGCTGTTTTTT
>-|TRBJ1-2|TRBV10-3|-
CASNTANYGYTF
TGTGCCAGCAACACAGCAAACTATGGCTACACCTTC
>few|TRBJ1-2|TRBV3-1|-
CASSPGPEGYTF
TGTGCCAGCAGCCCTGGACCCGAAGGCTACACCTTC
>-|TRBJ2-7|TRBV15|-
CATSSVSGVYEQYF
TGTGCCACCAGTTCAGTTTCTGGGGTCTACGAGCAGTACTTC
>few|TRBJ1-2|TRBV4-3|-
CASSQEQGWLGYTF
TGCGCCAGCAGCCAGGAACAGGGTTGGCTTGGCTACACCTTC
>few|TRBJ2-1|TRBV29-1|TRBD2
CSSIAGVHHEQFF
TGCAGCTCGATAGCGGGGGTGCATCATGAGCAGTTCTTC
>many|TRBJ2-2|TRBV7-9|-
CASTPRLKEAGELFF
TGTGCCAGCACCCCGCGGTTGAAAGAGGCCGGGGAGCTGTTTTTT
>-|TRBJ2-7|TRBV10-2|-
CARGPARNEQYF
TGCGCCAGGGGGCCAGCGCGGAACGAGCAGTACTTC
>-|TRBJ2-5|TRBV6-2/TRBV6-3|-
CASSYGTLDQETQYF
TGTGCCAGCAGTTACGGGACACTTGACCAAGAGACCCAGTACTTC
>-|TRBJ1-4|TRBV25-1|-
CASSEGIGLGKLFF
TGTGCCAGCAGTGAGGGAATAGGTTTGGGGAAACTGTTTTTT
>few|TRBJ2-2|TRBV5-4|-
CASSFRGADGELFF
TGTGCCAGCAGCTTCCGGGGGGCTGACGGGGAGCTGTTTTTT
>many|TRBJ1-2|TRBV28|-
CASTGGPWGPGYTF
TGTGCCAGCACTGGGGGACCTTGGGGCCCTGGCTACACCTTC
>many|TRBJ2-6|TRBV4-3|-
CASSQDRGGANVLTF
TGCGCCAGCAGCCAAGATAGGGGTGGGGCCAACGTCCTGACTTTC
>-|TRBJ1-6|TRBV4-2|-
CASSQGTDSASPLHF
TGTGCCAGCAGCCAAGGGACGGACAGCGCCTCACCCCTCCACTTT